This TCR beta chain was captured by sequencing in a study of T-cell reconstitution after alpha-beta-depleted transplantation in children. Construction of the TCRbeta library involved unique molecular identifiers. TCRdb re-called the PCR reads with MiXCR, one entry per CDR3 protein. The sample contains roughly 400,000 distinct CDR3 sequences, roughly two fifths of which appear only once. This clonotype was counted only a few times. Its antigen is not known. This CDR3 is built from 11 residues. Germline V gene data show CDR1 as MDHEN and CDR2 as SYDVKM. Study results and limitations: TCRbeta diversity was high at day 60 in some patients (a result of surviving recipient T cells and thymic progenitors). Several hundred expanded graft clones reportedly supplied alpha-beta T cells about two months after transplant. The authors attributed T-cell counts and diversity one year after transplant mostly to newly produced T cells.

The V gene is TRBV28, the J gene TRBJ1-2, with TRBD1 matching 8 bases. Material: PBMCs, obtained before TCRalphabeta/CD19-depleted stem cell transplant. This clonotype originated in a girl aged 2 to 9 with aplastic anemia, due to receive a stem cell transplant. The CDR3 DNA follows: TGTGCGACAGGGGTTAACTATGGCTACACCTTC. As protein: CATGVNYGYTF.